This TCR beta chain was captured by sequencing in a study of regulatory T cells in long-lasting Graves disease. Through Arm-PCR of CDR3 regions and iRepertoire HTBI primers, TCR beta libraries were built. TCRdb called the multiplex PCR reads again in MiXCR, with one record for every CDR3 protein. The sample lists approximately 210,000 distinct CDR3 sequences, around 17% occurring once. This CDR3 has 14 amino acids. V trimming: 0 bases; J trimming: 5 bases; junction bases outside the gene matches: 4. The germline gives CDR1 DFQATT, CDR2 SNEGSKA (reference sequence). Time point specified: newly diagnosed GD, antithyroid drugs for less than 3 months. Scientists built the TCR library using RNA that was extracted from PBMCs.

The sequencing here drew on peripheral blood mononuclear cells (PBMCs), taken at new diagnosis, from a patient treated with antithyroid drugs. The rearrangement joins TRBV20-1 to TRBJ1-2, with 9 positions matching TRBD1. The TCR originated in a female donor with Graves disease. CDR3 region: CSARDAGTGYGYTF. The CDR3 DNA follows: TGCAGTGCTAGAGATGCGGGGACAGGGTATGGCTACACCTTC.